This passage covers 8 T cell receptor beta chains from one sample sequenced in a study of blood T cells in healthy people across ages (dated by TCRdb to about 2015). Libraries came from 5' RACE. TCRdb names Illumina HiSeq 2500 as the instrument used. A second PCR of roughly 6 to 11 cycles was performed with a sample-barcoded 5' primer and a J-beta primer mix. TCRdb reprocessed the public reads (quality trimming at Q25 with fastp, clone calling with MiXCR) and kept in-frame beta chains. Records with the same CDR3 protein are collapsed into one entry carrying the most frequent genes and DNA. For this sample the table gives 1,500,000 or so distinct CDR3 sequences, of which around 59% were detected only once. The ten largest clones represent 6.5% to 8% of the sample. The specimen was blood. These receptors all come from a man between 18 and 29 years old in good health.

The rearrangement uses TRBV20-1 and TRBJ2-5; 8 bases align to TRBD2. The V segment lost 3 bases and the J segment 9 bases; nucleotides outside the gene matches: 0. Germline CDR1 reads DFQATT; CDR2 reads SNEGSKA (reference sequence). The CDR3 has 10 residues. The CDR3 DNA follows: TGCAGTGCTAGGCGGGGGGCCCAGTACTTC. Its translation: CSARRGAQYF.

The genes are TRBV7-6 and TRBJ2-7; 7 bases line up with TRBD1. The CDR3 is made up of 15 amino acids. Germline assignment: CDR1 SGHVS and CDR2 FNYEAQ. The V gene end was trimmed by 5 bases and the J gene end by 5 bases; junction bases not matched to a gene: 12. CDR3 nucleotide sequence: TGTGCCAGCAGCCCGCGACCAGACAGGGTAAACGAGCAGTACTTC. It specifies CASSPRPDRVNEQYF. Looking up the rest from reference TRBV7-6 and TRBJ2-7 gives the full variable domain: GAGVSQSPRYKVTKRGQDVALRCDPISGHVSLYWYRQALGQGPEFLTYFNYEAQQDKSGLPNDRFSAERPEGSISTLTIQRTEQRDSAMYRCASSPRPDRVNEQYFGPGTRLTVT.

This clonotype was recorded a few times. This sequence joins TRBV7-8 and TRBJ2-4; D call uncertain. Germline assignment: CDR1 SGHVS and CDR2 FQNEAQ. V dropped 4 bases and J dropped 8 bases, with 9 bases sitting between them. The CDR3 covers 12 residues. In DNA, the CDR3 is TGTGCCAGCAGCTCATGGATGGACATTCAGTACTTC. Protein product: CASSSWMDIQYF. Using reference TRBV7-8 and TRBJ2-4 for the parts outside the CDR3, the full variable domain is GAGVSQSPRYKVAKRGQDVALRCDPISGHVSLFWYQQALGQGPEFLTYFQNEAQLDKSGLPSDRFFAERPEGSVSTLKIQRTQQEDSAVYLCASSSWMDIQYFGAGTRLSVL.

J is TRBJ2-3 and V is TRBV27; TRBD2 agrees at 8 bases. CDR3 length: 17 residues. The germline CDR1 and CDR2 sequences are MNHEY and SMNVEV (reference sequence). V lost 5 bases to trimming and J lost 0 bases; unmatched junction nucleotides: 10. DNA for the CDR3: TGTGCCAGCAGTAGGGACCTTAGCGGGGTGAGCACAGATACGCAGTATTTT. It translates to CASSRDLSGVSTDTQYF.

The rearrangement uses TRBV11-2 and TRBJ2-7; TRBD1 matches at 7 bases. Judging by the DNA end, TRBJ2-5 fits better; the J call may be wrong. This CDR3 contains 15 residues. The germline V gene has CDR1 SGHAT and CDR2 FQNNGV. The CDR3 nucleotides are TGTGCCAGCAGCTTCAGAGGACAGGCAATAGAGACCCAGTACTTC. Its translation: CASSFRGQAIETQYF.

The chain links TRBV6-1 to TRBJ2-7; D is perhaps TRBD1 (5 bases). The germline V gene has CDR1 MNHNS and CDR2 SASEGT. This CDR3 spans 15 amino acids. V shed 0 bases and J shed 1 base, with 10 bases lying between them. This chain's CDR3 is CASSEAQGQSYEQYF. Written as DNA, the CDR3 is TGTGCCAGCAGTGAAGCCCAGGGTCAGTCCTACGAGCAGTACTTC.

V usage is TRBV11-2 and J usage is TRBJ2-5, with 10 positions matching TRBD2. This CDR3 has 15 residues. The V segment lost 3 bases and the J segment 0 bases; nucleotides outside the gene matches: 1. The germline gives CDR1 SGHAT, CDR2 FQNNGV. As DNA, the CDR3 is TGTGCCAGCAGCTTTAGCGGGGGGTACCAAGAGACCCAGTACTTC. Encoded protein: CASSFSGGYQETQYF.

V gene TRBV4-3 combines with J gene TRBJ1-1; maybe TRBD1 (5 bases). CDR1 is LGHNA, CDR2 YSLEER, per germline. This CDR3 is 15 amino acids long. V lost 0 bases, J lost 3 bases, and 11 bases lay in between. CDR3 in amino acids: CASSQEGTDYTEAFF. CDR3 nucleotide sequence: TGCGCCAGCAGCCAAGAAGGGACCGATTACACTGAAGCTTTCTTT.